These 23 T cell receptor beta chains came from one sample sequenced in a study of blood T cell repertoires in COVID-19. Generated by immunoSEQ multiplex PCR, the TCRdb table keeps only in-frame clones and is missing some. Of fewer than 150,000 clones listed, around nine tenths are singletons. Sequenced: peripheral blood. These receptors were taken from a woman aged 40 to 50 with acute or convalescent COVID-19.

This chain uses TRBV10-3 with TRBJ2-5; 8 bases are shared with TRBD1. J was trimmed by 5 bases and V by 8 bases; bases with no gene match: 7. The CDR3 covers 13 residues. Per the germline V gene, CDR1 is ENHRY and CDR2 is SYGVKD. CDR3 amino acids: CAISWTGQETQYF. The CDR3, as DNA: TGTGCCATCTCCTGGACAGGGCAGGAGACCCAGTACTTC.

The chain carries TRBV7-9 and TRBJ1-2; D ambiguous. The CDR3 totals 14 residues. Germline V CDR1 and CDR2: SEHNR, FQNEAQ (reference sequence). The V and J ends lost 2 bases and 6 bases respectively, with 13 bases between them. In DNA form, the CDR3 reads TGTGCCAGCAGCTTAAGTGACAACTGGGATGGCTACACCTTC. Translated: CASSLSDNWDGYTF.

The chain recombines TRBV6-4 with TRBJ1-4; the match to TRBD1 covers 10 bases. The ends lost 6 bases at V and 5 bases at J; junction bases unmatched: 6. CDR1 and CDR2 from the germline V gene are MRHNA and SNTAGT. This CDR3 is 15 amino acids long. The CDR3 loop is CASSPRTGGNEKLFF. CDR3 nucleotide sequence: TGTGCCAGCAGCCCCCGGACAGGGGGAAATGAAAAACTGTTTTTT.

The J gene is TRBJ1-1, the V gene TRBV30; D not certain. Germline V gene data show CDR1 as GTSNPN and CDR2 as SVGIG (reference sequence). V was pared by 2 bases and J by 3 bases, with 4 bases between. The CDR3 contains 11 residues. CDR3 DNA: TGTGCCTGGAGTTACTACACTGAAGCTTTCTTT. Protein: CAWSYYTEAFF.

The chain employs TRBV3-1 (or the pseudogene TRBV3-2) and TRBJ1-2; 9 nucleotides agree with TRBD1. The J segment lost 4 bases and the V segment lost 4 bases, leaving 13 bases of the junction unmatched. The CDR3 loop spans 17 amino acids. In germline, CDR1 is LGHDT, CDR2 YNNKEL (reference sequence). The CDR3 region has the DNA TGTGCCAGCAGCCTACCTGTTTGGGACAGGGAGGGCTATGGCTACACCTTC. It yields the protein CASSLPVWDREGYGYTF.

A remark on this clone: A junction boundary mismatches the germline segment, possibly from a read error. The chain combines TRBV7-7 with TRBJ2-1, with 8 bases fitting TRBD2. The germline V gene encodes CDR1 SSHAT and CDR2 FNYEAQ (reference sequence). The length of the CDR3 is 16 residues. The CDR3 here is CASSSLLAVSYNEQFF. In DNA, the CDR3 is TGTGCTAGCAGCTCGTTACTAGCGGTCTCCTACAATGAGCAGTTCTTC.

V gene TRBV18 combines with J gene TRBJ2-1, with TRBD1 identical over 9 bases. V trimming: 2 bases; J trimming: 3 bases; junction bases outside the gene matches: 5. Germline values: CDR1 KGHSH, CDR2 LQKENI. The CDR3 consists of 16 residues. This CDR3 reads CASSPAGTGLYNEQFF. The DNA of the CDR3 is TGTGCCAGCTCACCAGCAGGGACAGGGCTCTACAATGAGCAGTTCTTC.

The chain uses TRBV7-2 and TRBJ2-5; the match to TRBD1 covers 7 bases. This CDR3 comprises 16 residues. CDR1 is SGHTA, CDR2 FQGNSA, per germline. Germline trimming cut 3 bases from V and 4 bases from J; bases unmatched to any gene: 11. CDR3 sequence (DNA): TGTGCCAGCAGCTTCCTGACAGGGCCAGGAGGAGAGACCCAGTACTTC. It specifies CASSFLTGPGGETQYF.

CDR3 amino acids: CASSVESGDYTDTQYF. CDR3 nucleotide sequence: TGTGCCAGCAGCGTAGAATCCGGAGACTACACAGATACGCAGTATTTT. The gene calls are TRBV9 and TRBJ2-3; possibly TRBD2 for D (5 bases). V gave up 0 bases and J gave up 2 bases, with 13 bases separating them. The germline CDR1 and CDR2 sequences are SGDLS and YYNGEE. The CDR3 is 16 residues long. Full variable domain (outside the CDR3, taken from reference TRBV9 and TRBJ2-3): DSGVTQTPKHLITATGQRVTLRCSPRSGDLSVYWYQQSLDQGLQFLIQYYNGEERAKGNILERFSAQQFPDLHSELNLSSLELGDSALYFCASSVESGDYTDTQYFGPGTRLTVL.

V usage is TRBV19 and J usage is TRBJ2-7; TRBD1 aligns across 9 bases. Germline CDR1 LNHDA, CDR2 SQIVND (reference sequence). CDR3 length: 15 amino acids. Germline trimming cut 5 bases from V and 6 bases from J; bases unmatched to any gene: 11. The CDR3 sequence: CASSPRGQGEGEQYF. CDR3 DNA sequence: TGTGCCAGTAGTCCCCGGGGACAGGGTGAGGGCGAGCAGTACTTC.

Comment on this clone: This sample also contains other DNA sequences that code for the same CDR3. J is TRBJ1-1 and V is TRBV7-2; 12 bases match TRBD1. The V gene's germline CDR1 is SGHTA and CDR2 FQGNSA. The V and J ends lost 6 bases and 11 bases, in that order; junction bases with no gene match: 7. The CDR3 is 13 amino acids. Here the CDR3 reads CASSSGTGGAAFF. Written as DNA, the CDR3 is TGTGCCAGCAGTTCCGGGACAGGGGGCGCGGCTTTCTTT.

The chain carries TRBV19 and TRBJ1-1; unclear D gene. Trimming stripped 3 bases from V and 1 base from J, with 6 bases between. The CDR3 is made up of 13 amino acids. Germline loops: CDR1 LNHDA, CDR2 SQIVND (reference sequence). The CDR3 DNA sequence: TGTGCCAGTAGTATTGGCAGGAACACTGAAGCTTTCTTT. Its translation is CASSIGRNTEAFF.

This clone was detected only once. The rearrangement uses TRBV7-8 and TRBJ2-1; TRBD2 matches 10 bases. CDR3 size: 17 residues. The germline CDR1 and CDR2 sequences are SGHVS and FQNEAQ. V was clipped by 5 bases and J by 6 bases; unmatched bases: 13. The CDR3 region is CASSQTRAGGPVNEQFF. In DNA, the CDR3 is TGTGCCAGCAGCCAAACCCGAGCGGGGGGGCCAGTCAATGAGCAGTTCTTC.

This clone was seen more than once but under ten times. The genes are TRBV5-1 and TRBJ2-7; 8 positions agree with TRBD2. The CDR3 contains 19 residues. Germline loops: CDR1 SGHRS, CDR2 YFSETQ. With 1 base clipped from V and 7 bases from J, the junction kept 22 bases outside the gene matches. CDR3 region: CASSLRSYSQREFPREQYF. In nucleotides, the CDR3 is TGCGCCAGCAGCTTGCGATCCTACTCCCAGCGGGAGTTTCCTAGGGAGCAGTACTTC.

The V and J genes are TRBV6-5 and TRBJ2-2, with 11 bases identical to TRBD1. Germline CDR1 MNHEY, CDR2 SVGAGI. V shed 3 bases and J 4 bases; nucleotides not matched to a gene: 1. The CDR3 covers 15 residues. CDR3 residues: CASSYGQGATGELFF. CDR3 coding DNA: TGTGCCAGCAGTTATGGACAGGGGGCCACCGGGGAGCTGTTTTTT.

This clone was seen once. The chain couples TRBV5-8 to TRBJ2-7, with 13 bases aligning to TRBD2. Looked up from germline, CDR1 is SGHTS and CDR2 is YDEGEE. This CDR3 spans 15 amino acids. The V gene end was trimmed by 0 bases and the J gene end by 6 bases; junction bases not matched to a gene: 3. The CDR3 loop is CASSLGTSGGAEQYF. The CDR3, as DNA: TGTGCCAGCAGCTTGGGGACTAGCGGGGGAGCCGAGCAGTACTTC.

This chain uses TRBV5-6 with TRBJ2-7; D is ambiguous. This CDR3 comprises 12 residues. Trimming removed 3 bases from V and 3 bases from J, with 7 bases in between. The germline V gene encodes CDR1 SGHDT and CDR2 YYEEEE. CDR3 region: CASSSRHYEQYF. The CDR3, as DNA: TGTGCCAGCAGCTCCCGACACTACGAGCAGTACTTC.

The chain links TRBV29-1 to TRBJ2-7; maybe TRBD1 (5 bases). Germline V gives CDR1 SQVTM, CDR2 ANQGSEA. The CDR3 runs 12 residues. Trimming removed 8 bases at V and 0 bases at J, with 11 bases between. CDR3 amino acids: CSPYRSSYEQYF. The CDR3 DNA follows: TGCAGCCCATACAGGAGCTCCTACGAGCAGTACTTC.

The chain has TRBV14 and TRBJ2-7, with 8 nucleotides matching TRBD1. The CDR3 contains 14 residues. Germline V lookup: CDR1 SGHDN, CDR2 FVKESK. The V gene end was trimmed by 1 base and the J gene end by 2 bases; junction bases not matched to a gene: 1. DNA for the CDR3: TGTGCCAGCAGCCAAGTACAGGGGGCCTACGAGCAGTACTTC. This translates into CASSQVQGAYEQYF.

The chain couples TRBV19 to TRBJ1-5; 11 positions match TRBD1. This CDR3 has 15 amino acids. Germline trimming cut 4 bases from V and 5 bases from J; bases unmatched to any gene: 4. The germline CDR1 and CDR2 sequences are LNHDA and SQIVND (reference sequence). In DNA form, the CDR3 reads TGTGCCAGTAGTAAGGACAGGGGGCCTTATCAGCCCCAGCATTTT. Translation gives CASSKDRGPYQPQHF.

This chain uses TRBV25-1 with TRBJ1-4; 7 positions match TRBD1. The junction had 8 bases not matched to a gene; V was cut back by 5 bases and J by 8 bases. CDR1 and CDR2 (germline): MGHDK, SYGVNS. The CDR3 spans 14 residues. CDR3 loop: CASSPDRVWEKLFF. CDR3 sequence (DNA): TGTGCCAGCAGTCCCGACAGGGTCTGGGAAAAACTGTTTTTT.

The CDR3 DNA reads as TGCAGCGTTGATCGGACTAGCGGGGCAGATACGCAGTATTTT. Translating it yields CSVDRTSGADTQYF. The chain couples TRBV29-1 to TRBJ2-3; 12 bases agree with TRBD2. Germline CDR1 is SQVTM and CDR2 is ANQGSEA. V shed 3 bases and J 4 bases; nucleotides not matched to a gene: 2. This CDR3 comprises 14 residues.

V usage is TRBV1 and J usage is TRBJ1-5; TRBD1 is taken as the D call from the table, unchecked against the DNA. TRBV1 is tagged as a pseudogene. This CDR3 has 16 amino acids. This chain's CDR3 is CTSSQGLTGGNQPQHF. Written as DNA, the CDR3 is TGCACCAGCAGCCAAGGGTTGACAGGGGGCAATCAGCCCCAGCATTTT.